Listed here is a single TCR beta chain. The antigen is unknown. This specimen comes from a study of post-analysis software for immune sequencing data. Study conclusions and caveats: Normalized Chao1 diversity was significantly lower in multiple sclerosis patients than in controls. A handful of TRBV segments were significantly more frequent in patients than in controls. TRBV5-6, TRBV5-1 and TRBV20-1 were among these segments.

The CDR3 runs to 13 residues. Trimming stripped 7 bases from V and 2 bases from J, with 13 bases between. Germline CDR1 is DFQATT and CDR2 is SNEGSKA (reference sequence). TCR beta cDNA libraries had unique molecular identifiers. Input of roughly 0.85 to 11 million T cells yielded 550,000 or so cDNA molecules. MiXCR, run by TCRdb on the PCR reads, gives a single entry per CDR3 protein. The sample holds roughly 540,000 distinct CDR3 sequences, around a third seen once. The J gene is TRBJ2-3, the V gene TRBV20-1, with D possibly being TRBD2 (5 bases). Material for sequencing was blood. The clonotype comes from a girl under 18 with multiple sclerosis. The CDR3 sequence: CSVEGAVTDTQYF. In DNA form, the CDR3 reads TGCAGTGTTGAGGGAGCGGTCACAGATACGCAGTATTTT.